These T cell receptor beta chains were read from a single sample in a study of shared clonotypes between healthy human individuals. Clones were read by immunoSEQ multiplex PCR, and TCRdb kept only the in-frame ones, dropping some. The table has about 490,000 clones, over 70% seen once; the top ten hold roughly 13%. Sequenced material: PBMCs. These receptors originate from a woman aged 40 to 50 in good health. Some clones in this sample may be carry-over from other donors' samples. CDR3s include the opening cysteine and the closing phenylalanine or tryptophan. The D gene is left open where the match is weak. Some rows have no size entry. The others give once, few or many, or a class for an expanded clone.

d_call	clone_size	v_call	j_call	cdr3_aa	cdr3_nt
-	-	TRBV13	TRBJ2-5	CASSHTGTNQETQYF	TGTGCCAGCAGTCATACGGGTACCAACCAAGAGACCCAGTACTTC
TRBD1	-	TRBV11-2	TRBJ2-5	CASSVTGTGVETQYF	TGTGCCAGCAGCGTCACCGGGACAGGGGTAGAGACCCAGTACTTC
-	-	TRBV11-3	TRBJ2-2	CASSPDYATGELFF	TGTGCCAGCAGCCCGGACTACGCCACCGGGGAGCTGTTTTTT
-	-	TRBV7-6	TRBJ2-7	CASSPRTSSYEQYF	TGTGCCAGCAGCCCCCGGACGTCGTCCTACGAGCAGTACTTC
-	once	TRBV12-5	TRBJ2-2	CASGLAILGGNTGELFF	TGTGCTAGTGGTTTGGCCATCCTTGGGGGCAACACCGGGGAGCTGTTTTTT
-	-	TRBV5-6	TRBJ2-5	CASSFLQTETQYF	TGTGCCAGCAGCTTCTTACAGACAGAGACCCAGTACTTC
-	-	TRBV5-1	TRBJ1-1	CASSYGHNTEAFF	TGCGCCAGCAGCTATGGACATAACACTGAAGCTTTCTTT
-	-	TRBV11-2	TRBJ1-1	CASSLDKTIGFKAFF	TGTGCCAGCAGCTTAGACAAAACTATTGGGTTTAAAGCTTTCTTT
TRBD2	-	TRBV11-2	TRBJ2-3	CASSLGLANTDTQYF	TGTGCCAGCAGCTTGGGACTAGCGAACACAGATACGCAGTATTTT
TRBD1	once	TRBV28	TRBJ2-5	CASFRGQGGETQYF	TGTGCCAGTTTTAGGGGACAGGGTGGGGAGACCCAGTACTTC
TRBD1	-	TRBV27	TRBJ1-1	CASSFRGRGTEAFF	TGTGCCAGCAGTTTTAGGGGGCGCGGCACTGAAGCTTTCTTT
-	-	TRBV30	TRBJ2-5	CAWALQETQYF	TGTGCCTGGGCTCTTCAAGAGACCCAGTACTTC
-	-	TRBV4-1	TRBJ1-2	CASSQVGGRAVNYGYTF	TGCGCCAGCAGCCAAGTAGGGGGACGGGCTGTTAACTATGGCTACACCTTC
-	-	TRBV5-4	TRBJ1-2	CASSLGRGGFYGYTF	TGTGCCAGCAGCTTGGGCAGGGGAGGCTTCTATGGCTACACCTTC
TRBD1	few	TRBV18	TRBJ2-3	CASSPEIQGTGVTDTQYF	TGTGCCAGCTCACCAGAGATTCAGGGGACAGGGGTCACAGATACGCAGTATTTT
TRBD2	-	TRBV9	TRBJ2-1	CASSASGRAYNEQFF	TGTGCCAGCAGCGCTAGCGGGAGGGCCTACAATGAGCAGTTCTTC
-	-	TRBV21-1	TRBJ2-7	CVSSKVNLVTYEQYF	TGTGTCAGCAGCAAAGTTAACCTAGTCACCTACGAGCAGTACTTC
TRBD2	once	TRBV9	TRBJ2-1	CASSVRGLAGGWEQFF	TGTGCCAGCAGCGTAAGGGGGCTAGCGGGAGGTTGGGAGCAGTTCTTC
-	-	TRBV6-1	TRBJ1-1	CASSLTVRGTEAFF	TGTGCCAGCAGTTTGACAGTAAGGGGCACTGAAGCTTTCTTT
-	-	TRBV5-1	TRBJ2-1	CASSLASVNNEQFF	TGCGCCAGCAGCTTGGCTAGTGTCAACAATGAGCAGTTCTTC
-	-	TRBV19	TRBJ1-1	CASSMNTEAFF	TGTGCCAGTAGTATGAACACTGAAGCTTTCTTT
TRBD2	-	TRBV2	TRBJ2-1	CASSKWVSGSGEQFF	TGTGCCAGTAGCAAATGGGTGAGCGGGAGTGGCGAGCAGTTCTTC
TRBD2	-	TRBV2	TRBJ2-1	CASSAGLAGGVGRQFF	TGTGCCAGCAGCGCGGGACTAGCGGGAGGAGTCGGTCGGCAGTTCTTC
-	many	TRBV27	TRBJ1-1	CASSVAGTLNTEAFF	TGTGCCAGCAGCGTTGCGGGGACACTGAACACTGAAGCTTTCTTT
-	few	TRBV6-1	TRBJ2-6	CASSEFGANVLTF	TGTGCCAGCAGTGAATTTGGGGCCAACGTCCTGACTTTC
-	-	TRBV2	TRBJ2-2	CASRTPGRGLRGELFF	TGTGCCAGCAGGACCCCGGGACGGGGGTTGAGGGGGGAGCTGTTTTTT
-	-	TRBV5-6	TRBJ2-2	CASSLAGGPMNTGELFF	TGTGCCAGCAGCTTGGCAGGTGGGCCCATGAACACCGGGGAGCTGTTTTTT
TRBD2	-	TRBV2	TRBJ2-7	CASSEVLAGVSEQYF	TGTGCCAGCAGTGAAGTTTTAGCGGGAGTCTCCGAGCAGTACTTC
-	-	TRBV15	TRBJ2-5	CATSRDTETQYF	TGTGCCACTAGCCGGGACACTGAGACCCAGTACTTC
-	-	TRBV5-6	TRBJ2-2	CASSFLQGGTGELFF	TGTGCCAGCAGCTTCCTACAGGGAGGCACCGGGGAGCTGTTTTTT
-	many	TRBV30	TRBJ2-2	CAWSVLRTGELFF	TGTGCCTGGAGTGTACTTAGGACCGGGGAGCTGTTTTTT
-	-	TRBV11-2	TRBJ2-4	CASSLVWGAKNIQYF	TGTGCCAGCAGCCTGGTCTGGGGAGCCAAAAACATTCAGTACTTC
-	many	TRBV7-9	TRBJ1-1	CASSLEFRLGVSTEAFF	TGTGCCAGCAGCTTAGAATTCCGCCTAGGGGTCTCCACTGAAGCTTTCTTT
-	-	TRBV5-6	TRBJ2-5	CASSLAVGGSQETQYF	TGTGCCAGCAGCTTAGCCGTGGGGGGCTCTCAAGAGACCCAGTACTTC
TRBD2	-	TRBV29-1	TRBJ2-3	CSVVSGSGGTDTQYF	TGCAGCGTTGTTAGCGGGAGCGGAGGCACAGATACGCAGTATTTT
-	-	TRBV5-1	TRBJ2-7	CASSLARAPYEQYF	TGCGCCAGCAGCCTCGCTAGGGCCCCCTACGAGCAGTACTTC
-	-	TRBV6-1	TRBJ2-5	CASTLQGQETQYF	TGTGCCAGCACCCTACAGGGACAAGAGACCCAGTACTTC
-	-	TRBV6-5	TRBJ2-5	CASRLTTGKETQYF	TGTGCCAGCAGACTAACCACAGGGAAAGAGACCCAGTACTTC
-	few	TRBV2	TRBJ1-5	CASSEGRSNQPQHF	TGTGCCAGCAGTGAGGGCAGGTCTAATCAGCCCCAGCATTTT
-	-	TRBV5-4	TRBJ1-1	CASSSGLGPQQVTFF	TGTGCCAGCAGCTCGGGCTTGGGGCCGCAGCAGGTGACTTTCTTT
TRBD2	-	TRBV5-1	TRBJ2-1	CASSRGTSGTNEQFF	TGCGCCAGCAGCCGGGGGACTAGCGGGACAAATGAGCAGTTCTTC
-	-	TRBV18	TRBJ2-4	CASSPWEDLAKNIQYF	TGTGCCAGCTCACCGTGGGAGGATCTAGCCAAAAACATTCAGTACTTC